This passage covers 27 T cell receptor beta chains from one sample sequenced in a study of T cells expressing NK-cell markers. TCRdb reprocessed the 5' RACE reads and reports one entry per CDR3 protein, with no DNA. The table for this sample gives 500,000 or so distinct CDR3 sequences. Input material: blood T cells: a sorted CD56 or NKG2C T cell subset, CD4+ or CD8+ T cells, or bulk PBMC T cells (not recorded which). These receptors originate from a man between 18 and 29 years old in good health.

The V call is TRBV7-6, the J call TRBJ2-3. Germline CDR1 reads SGHVS; CDR2 reads FNYEAQ. The CDR3 contains 17 residues. The CDR3 region is CASSLSWRSTSTDTQYF.

The CDR3 reads CSAKKGDSTYEQYF. The chain couples TRBV20-1 to TRBJ2-7; TCRdb returns TRBD1, unconfirmable since there is no DNA. Germline V gives CDR1 DFQATT, CDR2 SNEGSKA (reference sequence). This CDR3 is built from 14 residues.

The chain uses TRBV20-1 and TRBJ2-5. The CDR3 totals 16 residues. Germline CDR1 reads DFQATT; CDR2 reads SNEGSKA (reference sequence). The CDR3: CSASLSGLRHQETQYF.

V gene TRBV7-8 combines with J gene TRBJ2-2; TCRdb names TRBD2, which stays unverified in the absence of DNA. This CDR3 comprises 17 residues. The germline V gene encodes CDR1 SGHVS and CDR2 FQNEAQ. The CDR3 sequence: CASSQRLAGGPPGELFF.

The CDR3 loop is CASSPEMGQNTGELFF. The rearrangement links TRBV18 to TRBJ2-2; TCRdb returns TRBD1, unconfirmable since there is no DNA. The CDR3 loop spans 16 amino acids. CDR1 and CDR2 from the germline V gene are KGHSH and LQKENI.

This chain links TRBV7-9 with TRBJ2-6; absent DNA, TCRdb's TRBD1 call cannot be checked. The germline V gene encodes CDR1 SEHNR and CDR2 FQNEAQ (reference sequence). The CDR3 consists of 12 residues. The chain's CDR3 is CASSSRQGVLTF.

The CDR3 reads CASSRVPGQGELFF. The gene calls are TRBV19 and TRBJ1-4; there is no DNA to check the TCRdb D call of TRBD1. The CDR3 consists of 14 residues. Germline CDR1 and CDR2: LNHDA and SQIVND (reference sequence).

V and J are TRBV7-2 and TRBJ2-2; TCRdb proposes TRBD1, but this gene call is untestable without DNA. Germline V gives CDR1 SGHTA, CDR2 FQGNSA. CDR3 size: 15 residues. The CDR3 region is CASSSVSGGTGELFF. Full variable domain (missing parts from reference TRBV7-2 and TRBJ2-2): GAGVSQSPSNKVTEKGKDVELRCDPISGHTALYWYRQSLGQGLEFLIYFQGNSAPDKSGLPSDRFSAERTGGSVSTLTIQRTQQEDSAVYLCASSSVSGGTGELFFGEGSRLTVL.

The chain combines TRBV5-1 with TRBJ2-2; TCRdb names TRBD2, which stays unverified in the absence of DNA. The CDR3 spans 16 residues. The germline CDR1 and CDR2 sequences are SGHRS and YFSETQ. The CDR3 spells CASSPLGEGRTGELFF.

The chain combines TRBV5-1 with TRBJ2-6. Germline CDR1 reads SGHRS; CDR2 reads YFSETQ. This CDR3 is 15 amino acids long. CDR3 sequence reads: CASSKDSPGANVLTF.

The chain has TRBV7-9 and TRBJ2-4; TCRdb reports TRBD2, a call that lacks DNA to check it against. The CDR3 runs to 15 residues. Germline V CDR1 and CDR2: SEHNR, FQNEAQ (reference sequence). CDR3 residues: CASSLAGSSKNIQYF.

CDR3 region: CASSYYSRGEAFF. This chain links TRBV5-6 with TRBJ1-1. Germline V gene sequence: CDR1 SGHDT, CDR2 YYEEEE. The CDR3 covers 13 residues.

The V and J genes are TRBV14 and TRBJ1-3. CDR3 size: 14 residues. From germline, CDR1 is SGHDN and CDR2 FVKESK. The CDR3 loop reads CASSQTDSGNTIYF.

The V and J genes are TRBV6-1 and TRBJ1-4. This CDR3 is 14 amino acids long. Per germline, CDR1 MNHNS and CDR2 SASEGT. Here the CDR3 reads CASKLQGGGEKLFF.

This rearrangement joins TRBV5-1 to TRBJ1-1; the D call from TCRdb, TRBD1, cannot be confirmed without DNA. Per germline, CDR1 SGHRS and CDR2 YFSETQ. The CDR3 extends over 12 amino acids. The CDR3 region is CASSYGQGQAFF. Combining the CDR3 with reference TRBV5-1 and TRBJ1-1 gives the whole variable domain KAGVTQTPRYLIKTRGQQVTLSCSPISGHRSVSWYQQTPGQGLQFLFEYFSETQRNKGNFPGRFSGRQFSNSRSEMNVSTLELGDSALYLCASSYGQGQAFFGQGTRLTVV.

This chain joins TRBV28 and TRBJ2-1. Germline lookup yields CDR1 MDHEN and CDR2 SYDVKM. CDR3 length equals 15 residues. The CDR3 sequence: CASSKQPSSYNEQFF.

CDR3 region: CASSQSTSGHEQFF. The rearrangement joins TRBV7-6 to TRBJ2-1; TCRdb gives TRBD2 as the D gene, but with no DNA this cannot be confirmed. Germline CDR1 SGHVS, CDR2 FNYEAQ. The CDR3 sequence is 14 residues long.

The chain has TRBV12-3 or TRBV12-4 and TRBJ2-2; TCRdb's D gene call, TRBD1, goes unchecked for lack of DNA. This CDR3 region has 16 residues. CDR3 residues: CASSRGAGTNTGELFF.

The CDR3 sequence is CASTGPPGANTEAFF. J is TRBJ1-1 and V is TRBV6-1; TCRdb's assignment of TRBD1 cannot be checked, as there is no DNA. The CDR3 contains 15 residues. Germline V CDR1 and CDR2: MNHNS, SASEGT.

The chain has TRBV11-2 and TRBJ2-5. Germline V gene sequence: CDR1 SGHAT, CDR2 FQNNGV. The CDR3 loop spans 13 amino acids. The CDR3 sequence is CASSLDDGETQYF.

The chain couples TRBV10-3 to TRBJ2-7. The CDR3 totals 14 residues. Germline V gene data show CDR1 as ENHRY and CDR2 as SYGVKD. The CDR3 sequence: CAISQGQDPYEQYF.

V usage is TRBV7-9 and J usage is TRBJ2-1; checking the TCRdb D call of TRBD2 is not possible without DNA. CDR3 length: 13 amino acids. Germline V gene data show CDR1 as SEHNR and CDR2 as FQNEAQ (reference sequence). The CDR3 reads CASKEGDKNEQFF.

The chain joins TRBV6-5 to TRBJ2-1. This CDR3 has 16 amino acids. Germline V CDR1 and CDR2: MNHEY, SVGAGI. CDR3 in amino acids: CASSYSTSENYNEQFF.

V and J are TRBV6-1 and TRBJ1-5; TCRdb selects TRBD1, and the lack of DNA leaves this call unchecked. The germline V gene has CDR1 MNHNS and CDR2 SASEGT. The CDR3 is made up of 15 amino acids. The CDR3: CASSEAGQPPGAQHF.

The chain joins TRBV12-3 or TRBV12-4 to TRBJ2-3; TCRdb lists TRBD1, though no DNA is available to test this call. The CDR3 has 14 residues. CDR3 amino acids: CASSYGTRKDTQYF.

V and J are TRBV5-1 and TRBJ2-5. Germline CDR1 is SGHRS and CDR2 is YFSETQ. The CDR3 is made up of 13 amino acids. The CDR3 sequence: CASSSLSGLTQYF. Based on the CDR3 plus reference TRBV5-1 and TRBJ2-5, the full variable domain is KAGVTQTPRYLIKTRGQQVTLSCSPISGHRSVSWYQQTPGQGLQFLFEYFSETQRNKGNFPGRFSGRQFSNSRSEMNVSTLELGDSALYLCASSSLSGLTQYFGPGTRLLVL.

The chain links TRBV24-1 to TRBJ2-1; TCRdb's D call of TRBD1 is untestable without DNA. CDR3 length equals 13 residues. CDR1 and CDR2 (germline): KGHDR, SFDVKD. CDR3 protein: CATSDPGRNEQFF.